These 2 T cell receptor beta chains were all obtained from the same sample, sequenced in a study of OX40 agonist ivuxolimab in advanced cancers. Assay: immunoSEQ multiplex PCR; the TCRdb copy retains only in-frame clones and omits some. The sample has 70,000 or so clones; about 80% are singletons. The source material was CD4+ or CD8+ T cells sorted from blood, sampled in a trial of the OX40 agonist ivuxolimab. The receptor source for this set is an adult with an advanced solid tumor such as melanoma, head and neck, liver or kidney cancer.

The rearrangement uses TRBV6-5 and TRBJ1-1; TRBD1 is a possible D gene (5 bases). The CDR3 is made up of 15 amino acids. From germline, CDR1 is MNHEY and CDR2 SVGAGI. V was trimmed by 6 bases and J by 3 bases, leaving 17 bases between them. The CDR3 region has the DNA TGTGCCAGCAGGGGGCAGGGCGCTGGGGACACTGAAGCTTTCTTT. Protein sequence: CASRGQGAGDTEAFF.

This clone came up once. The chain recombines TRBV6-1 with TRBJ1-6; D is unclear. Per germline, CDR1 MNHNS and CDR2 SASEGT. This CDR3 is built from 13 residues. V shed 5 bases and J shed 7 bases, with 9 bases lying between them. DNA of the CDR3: TGTGCCAGCAGTCACCAATGGAATTCACCCCTCCACTTT. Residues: CASSHQWNSPLHF.